This paragraph covers one T cell receptor beta chain sequence. Its antigen is not identified. This sample is part of a study of monozygotic twins with inflammatory bowel disease. Findings and limits, study-wide: There was no way to distinguish the different T cell subtypes.

The CDR3 runs to 13 residues. Germline-derived CDR1 and CDR2 are SQVTM and ANQGSEA. In eight separate reactions per sample, cDNA was generated. UMIs that had a 6-nucleotide sample barcode were put in using template switching. With the 5' RACE reads reprocessed, TCRdb shows one record per CDR3 protein and no DNA. This sample's table reports around 410,000 distinct CDR3 sequences. Sequencing was carried out using blood. The clonotype originates from a human donor with ulcerative colitis or Crohn's disease, or a healthy co-twin of an affected twin (not recorded which). The chain carries TRBV29-1 and TRBJ1-4; there is no DNA to check the TCRdb D call of TRBD1. CDR3 region: CSVSGGTNEKLFF.